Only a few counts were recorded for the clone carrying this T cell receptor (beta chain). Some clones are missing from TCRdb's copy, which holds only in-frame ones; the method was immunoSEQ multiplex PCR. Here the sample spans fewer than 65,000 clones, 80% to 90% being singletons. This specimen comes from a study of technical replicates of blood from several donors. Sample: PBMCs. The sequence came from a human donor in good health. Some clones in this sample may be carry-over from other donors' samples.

CDR3 sequence (DNA): TGTGCCAGCAGACCCGGGACAGCTAACTATGGCTACACCTTC. As protein: CASRPGTANYGYTF. The rearrangement uses TRBV5-5 and TRBJ1-2, with TRBD1 identical over 7 bases. The J segment lost 0 bases and the V segment lost 5 bases, leaving 4 bases of the junction unmatched. Germline CDR1 and CDR2: SGHKS and YYEKEE (reference sequence). The CDR3 contains 14 residues.